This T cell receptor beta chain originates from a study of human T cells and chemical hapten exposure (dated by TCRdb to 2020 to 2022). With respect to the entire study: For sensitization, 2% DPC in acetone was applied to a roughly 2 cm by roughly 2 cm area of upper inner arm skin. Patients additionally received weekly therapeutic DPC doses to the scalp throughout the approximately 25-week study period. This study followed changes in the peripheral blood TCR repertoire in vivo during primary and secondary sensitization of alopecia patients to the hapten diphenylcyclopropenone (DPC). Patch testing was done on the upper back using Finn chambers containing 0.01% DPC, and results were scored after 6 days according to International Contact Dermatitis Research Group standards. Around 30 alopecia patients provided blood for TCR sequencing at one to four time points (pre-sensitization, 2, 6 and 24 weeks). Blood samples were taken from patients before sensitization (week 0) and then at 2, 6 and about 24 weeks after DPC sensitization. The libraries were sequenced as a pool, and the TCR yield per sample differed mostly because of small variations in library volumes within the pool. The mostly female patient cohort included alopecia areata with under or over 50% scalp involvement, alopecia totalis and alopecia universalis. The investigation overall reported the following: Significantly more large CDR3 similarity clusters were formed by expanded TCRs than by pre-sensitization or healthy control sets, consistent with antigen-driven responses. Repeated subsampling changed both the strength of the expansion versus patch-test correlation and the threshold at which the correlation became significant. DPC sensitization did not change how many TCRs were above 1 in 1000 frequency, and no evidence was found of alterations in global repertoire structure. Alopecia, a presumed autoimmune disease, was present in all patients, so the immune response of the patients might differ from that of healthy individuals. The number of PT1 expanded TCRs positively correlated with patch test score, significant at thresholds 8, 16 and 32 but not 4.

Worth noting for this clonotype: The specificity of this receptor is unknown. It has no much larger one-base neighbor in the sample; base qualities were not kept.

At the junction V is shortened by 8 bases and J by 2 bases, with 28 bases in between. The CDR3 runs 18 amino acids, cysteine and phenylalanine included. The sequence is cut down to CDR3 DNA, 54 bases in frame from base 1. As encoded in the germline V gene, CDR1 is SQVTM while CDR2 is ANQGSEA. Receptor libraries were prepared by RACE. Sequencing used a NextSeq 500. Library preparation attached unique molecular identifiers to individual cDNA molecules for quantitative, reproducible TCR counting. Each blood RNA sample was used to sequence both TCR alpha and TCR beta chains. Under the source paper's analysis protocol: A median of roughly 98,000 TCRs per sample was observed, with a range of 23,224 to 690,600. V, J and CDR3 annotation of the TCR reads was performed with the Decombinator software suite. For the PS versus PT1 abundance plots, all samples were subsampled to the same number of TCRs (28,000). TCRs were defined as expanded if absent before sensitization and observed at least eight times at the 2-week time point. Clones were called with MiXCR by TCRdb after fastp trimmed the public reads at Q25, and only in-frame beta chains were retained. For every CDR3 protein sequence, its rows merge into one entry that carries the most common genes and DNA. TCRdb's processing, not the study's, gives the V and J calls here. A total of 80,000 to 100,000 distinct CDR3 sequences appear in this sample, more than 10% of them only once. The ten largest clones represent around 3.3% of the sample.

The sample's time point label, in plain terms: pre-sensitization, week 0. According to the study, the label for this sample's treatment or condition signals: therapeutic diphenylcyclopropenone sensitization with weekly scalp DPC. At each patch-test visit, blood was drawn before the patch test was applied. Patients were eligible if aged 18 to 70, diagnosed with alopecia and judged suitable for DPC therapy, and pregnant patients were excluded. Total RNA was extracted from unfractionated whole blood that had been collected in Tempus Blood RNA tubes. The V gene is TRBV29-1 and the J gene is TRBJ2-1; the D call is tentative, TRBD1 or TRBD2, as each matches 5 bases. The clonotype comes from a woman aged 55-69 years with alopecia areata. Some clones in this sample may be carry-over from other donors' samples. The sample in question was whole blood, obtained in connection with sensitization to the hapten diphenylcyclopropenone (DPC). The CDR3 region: CSPPNRALSGHPYNEQFF. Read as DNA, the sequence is TGCAGCCCCCCAAACCGCGCCCTATCGGGGCATCCCTACAATGAGCAGTTCTTC.